This TCR beta chain emerged from a study of cytomegalovirus exposure and HLA in healthy donors. This clone was counted only a few times. What it binds is not known. Study results and caveats: Association with HLA alleles at 0.05 false discovery rate was found for 16,951 TCR beta sequences in a later analysis. Later work showed greater clonal expansion in HLA-associated TCR beta chains than in equally common others.

The study ran its PCR with 60 Vbeta and 13 Jbeta primers. Generated by immunoSEQ multiplex PCR, the TCRdb table keeps only in-frame clones and is missing some. This table has 95,000 to 150,000 clones, more than 75% appearing once. Healthy bone marrow donors made up the donors. The V gene lost 3 bases and the J gene lost 7 bases, with 13 bases spanning the gap. Germline CDR1 reads WSHSY; CDR2 reads SAAADI. This CDR3 contains 13 residues. This clonotype was sampled from a man between 35 and 55 years old in good health and CMV-seronegative. This rearrangement joins TRBV10-2 to TRBJ2-7; perhaps TRBD1 as D (5 bases). Material: PBMCs. CDR3 amino acids: CASSDREGGEQYF. CDR3 nucleotides: TGCGCCAGCAGTGACAGGGAAGGTGGAGAGCAGTACTTC.